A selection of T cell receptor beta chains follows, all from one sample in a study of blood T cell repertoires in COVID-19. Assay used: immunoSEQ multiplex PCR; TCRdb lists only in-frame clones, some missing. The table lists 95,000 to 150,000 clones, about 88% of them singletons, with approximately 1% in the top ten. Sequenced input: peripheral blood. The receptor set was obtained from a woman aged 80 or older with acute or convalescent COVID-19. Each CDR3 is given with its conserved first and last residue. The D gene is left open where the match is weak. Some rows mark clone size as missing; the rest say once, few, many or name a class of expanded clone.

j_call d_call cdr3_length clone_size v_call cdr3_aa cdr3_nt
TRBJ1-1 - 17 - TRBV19 CASSHPSGSGIGTEAFF TGTGCCAGTAGTCACCCCTCCGGTTCAGGAATTGGCACTGAAGCTTTCTTT
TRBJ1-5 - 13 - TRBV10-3 CAISDGGGQPQHF TGTGCCATCAGTGACGGGGGAGGTCAGCCCCAGCATTTT
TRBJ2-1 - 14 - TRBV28 CASSSPGSWNEQFF TGTGCCAGCAGTTCCCCGGGATCCTGGAATGAGCAGTTCTTC
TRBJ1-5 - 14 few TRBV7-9 CATGGEGRNQPQHF TGTGCCACCGGGGGGGAGGGTCGCAATCAGCCCCAGCATTTT
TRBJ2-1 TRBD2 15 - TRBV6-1 CASIQGLAGGNEQFF TGTGCCAGCATCCAGGGACTAGCGGGAGGCAATGAGCAGTTCTTC
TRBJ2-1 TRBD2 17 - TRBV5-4 CASSSKRAGGGYNEQFF TGTGCCAGCAGCTCAAAACGTGCCGGCGGGGGATACAATGAGCAGTTCTTC
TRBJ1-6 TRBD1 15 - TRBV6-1 CASSETDRGYSPLHF TGTGCCAGCAGTGAAACGGACAGGGGGTATTCACCCCTCCACTTT
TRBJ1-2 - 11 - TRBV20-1 CSARSGYGYTF TGCAGTGCTAGATCGGGGTATGGCTACACCTTC
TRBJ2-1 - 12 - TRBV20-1 CSASGQPNEQFF TGCAGTGCTAGTGGACAGCCCAATGAGCAGTTCTTC
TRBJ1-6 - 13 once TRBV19 CASNLREGSPLHF TGTGCCAGTAACCTAAGGGAGGGGTCACCCCTCCACTTT
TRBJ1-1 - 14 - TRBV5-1 CASSLSPRNTEAFF TGCGCCAGCAGCTTGTCACCCAGGAACACTGAAGCTTTCTTT
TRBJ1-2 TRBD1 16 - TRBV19 CASSIGRDRGMRGYTF TGTGCCAGTAGTATCGGACGGGACAGGGGGATGCGGGGCTACACCTTC
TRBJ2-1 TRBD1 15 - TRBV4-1 CASSQEQGVYNEQFF TGCGCCAGCAGCCAAGAACAGGGGGTTTACAATGAGCAGTTCTTC
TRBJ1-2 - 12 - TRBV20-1 CSASLGVQGYTF TGCAGTGCTAGTTTAGGGGTGCAAGGCTACACCTTC
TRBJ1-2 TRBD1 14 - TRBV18 CASSRDREYYGYTF TGTGCCAGCTCCCGGGACAGGGAGTACTATGGCTACACCTTC
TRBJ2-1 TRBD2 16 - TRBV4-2 CASSLTLAGGSNEQFF TGTGCCAGCAGCCTGACCCTAGCGGGAGGTTCAAATGAGCAGTTCTTC
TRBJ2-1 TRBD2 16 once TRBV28 CASSPSGRASRNEQFF TGTGCCAGCAGTCCTAGCGGGAGGGCTTCGAGGAATGAGCAGTTCTTC
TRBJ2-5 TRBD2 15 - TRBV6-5 CASSYRAGAPETQYF TGTGCCAGCAGTTACCGAGCGGGAGCTCCGGAGACCCAGTACTTC
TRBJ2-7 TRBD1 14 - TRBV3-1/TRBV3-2 CASSEWDRVNEQYF TGTGCCAGCAGCGAATGGGACAGGGTCAACGAGCAGTACTTC
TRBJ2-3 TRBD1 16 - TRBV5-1 CASSFPPGQGSHTQYF TGCGCCAGCAGCTTTCCACCGGGACAGGGCTCGCATACGCAGTATTTT
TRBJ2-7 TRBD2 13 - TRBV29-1 CSVVGLAGDEQYF TGCAGCGTTGTGGGACTAGCGGGAGACGAGCAGTACTTC
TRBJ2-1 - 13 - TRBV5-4 CASSLVNYNEQFF TGTGCCAGCAGCTTGGTAAACTACAATGAGCAGTTCTTC
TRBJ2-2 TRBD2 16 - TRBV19 CASYTSGGAATGELFF TGTGCCAGTTATACTAGCGGGGGGGCGGCGACCGGGGAGCTGTTTTTT
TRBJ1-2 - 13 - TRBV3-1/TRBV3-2 CASSQDRAGGYTF TGTGCCAGCAGCCAAGACAGGGCTGGCGGCTACACCTTC
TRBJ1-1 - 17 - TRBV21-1 CASSKDGRTGDRGKAFF TGTGCCAGCAGCAAAGACGGGAGGACAGGGGACCGAGGGAAAGCTTTCTTT
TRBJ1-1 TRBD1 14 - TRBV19 CASSMARGRGKAFF TGTGCCAGTAGTATGGCCAGGGGGCGAGGTAAGGCTTTCTTT
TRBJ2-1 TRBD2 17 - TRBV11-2 CASSLIRGLVSYNEQFF TGTGCCAGCAGCTTAATTCGTGGACTAGTCTCCTACAATGAGCAGTTCTTC
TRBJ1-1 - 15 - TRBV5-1 CASSQGAPEGTEAFF TGCGCCAGCAGCCAAGGGGCTCCGGAGGGGACTGAAGCTTTCTTT
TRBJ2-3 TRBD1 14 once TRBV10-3 CAIRPGQGTDTQYF TGTGCCATCAGACCGGGACAGGGAACAGATACGCAGTATTTT
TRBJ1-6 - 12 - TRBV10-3 CAISSGDSPLHF TGTGCCATCAGTTCGGGGGATTCACCCCTCCACTTT
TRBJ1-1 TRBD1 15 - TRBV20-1 CSASGTGFGNTEAFF TGCAGTGCTAGTGGGACAGGGTTCGGGAACACTGAAGCTTTCTTT
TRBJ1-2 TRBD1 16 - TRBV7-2 CASSLNGRGLYDGYTF TGTGCCAGCAGCTTAAACGGGAGGGGGCTATATGATGGCTACACCTTC
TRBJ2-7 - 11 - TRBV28 CASSLLYEQYF TGTGCCAGCAGTCTCCTCTACGAGCAGTACTTC
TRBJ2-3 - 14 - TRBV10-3 CAISESSGFRTQYF TGTGCCATCAGTGAGTCATCGGGATTTCGTACGCAGTATTTT
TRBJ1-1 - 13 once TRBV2 CASSVGGNTEAFF TGTGCCAGCAGTGTTGGGGGCAACACTGAAGCTTTCTTT
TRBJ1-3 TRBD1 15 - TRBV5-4 CASSLQGANGNTIYF TGTGCCAGCAGCTTACAGGGGGCAAACGGAAACACCATATATTTT
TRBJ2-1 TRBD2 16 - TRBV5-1 CASSLSGGPFSHEQFF TGCGCCAGCAGCTTGTCGGGAGGGCCCTTTTCACATGAGCAGTTCTTC
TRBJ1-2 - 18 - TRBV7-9 CASSFLGNLSPIQGGYTF TGTGCCAGCAGCTTTCTGGGGAACCTTTCACCAATTCAGGGTGGCTACACCTTC
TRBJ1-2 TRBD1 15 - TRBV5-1 CASSPMGTGAYGYTF TGCGCCAGCAGCCCCATGGGGACAGGGGCATATGGCTACACCTTC
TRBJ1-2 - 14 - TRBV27 CASSLSGTKAGYTF TGTGCCAGCAGTTTATCCGGGACAAAGGCTGGCTACACCTTC
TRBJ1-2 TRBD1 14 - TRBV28 CASRSGDRGSGYTF TGTGCCAGCAGATCCGGGGACAGGGGGAGTGGCTACACCTTC
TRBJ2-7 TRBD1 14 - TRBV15 CATSRTGGIVEQYF TGTGCCACCAGCAGGACAGGGGGCATCGTCGAGCAGTACTTC
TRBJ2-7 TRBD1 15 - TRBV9 CASSVAAGGLYEQYF TGTGCCAGCAGCGTAGCGGCAGGGGGTCTATACGAGCAGTACTTC
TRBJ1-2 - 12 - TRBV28 CASSLEGYGYTF TGTGCCAGCAGTTTAGAGGGCTATGGCTACACCTTC
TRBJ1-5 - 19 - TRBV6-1 CASSEARDTLLYSNQPQHF TGTGCCAGCAGTGAAGCCCGGGACACCTTACTCTATAGCAATCAGCCCCAGCATTTT